This T cell receptor (beta chain) emerged from a study of blood T cell repertoires in COVID-19. The data were produced by immunoSEQ multiplex PCR, yet TCRdb's version contains in-frame clones alone and is incomplete. The table includes tens of thousands of clones, 90% detected once. Germline loops: CDR1 SGHRS, CDR2 YFSETQ. After removal of 4 bases from V and 5 bases from J, the junction contained 5 bases not matched to a gene. The CDR3 runs 14 residues. This receptor was identified in a woman aged 40 to 50 with active COVID-19. Sequenced: peripheral blood. The chain carries TRBV5-1 and TRBJ2-3; 9 bases are a match to TRBD1. The CDR3 DNA reads as TGCGCCAGCAGCGAGGGACAGGGAGAAGATACGCAGTATTTT. Protein: CASSEGQGEDTQYF.